The sequence of this T cell receptor beta chain was determined in a study of blood T cells in healthy people across ages. This clonotype was found a few times. This clone may be a read error of a much larger clone one base away. Per the germline V gene, CDR1 is SQVTM and CDR2 is ANQGSEA. The CDR3 is 13 amino acids. A sample-barcoded 5' primer and a J-beta primer mix were used in a second PCR of roughly 7 to 12 cycles. TCRdb itself ran the 5' RACE reads through MiXCR, one entry per CDR3 protein. Of about 930,000 distinct CDR3 sequences listed, approximately 32% are singletons. This sample was also put to use in a study of T cells of mothers and their children.

The sequence was obtained from a woman aged 40 to 55 in good health. The gene calls are TRBV29-1 and TRBJ1-6, with D unresolved. The sample comprised blood. As DNA, the CDR3 is TGCAGCGTCTCACAAGAGTTAAATTCACCCCCCCACTTT. It specifies CSVSQELNSPPHF.